One TCR beta chain is described in this entry. This entry is derived from a study of blood T cell repertoires in COVID-19. Profiled with immunoSEQ multiplex PCR; TCRdb holds only in-frame clones, not every one. The sample includes fewer than 75,000 clones, about 88% seen only once; the top ten take roughly 3.5%. The CDR3 has 12 amino acids. Looked up from germline, CDR1 is SQVTM and CDR2 is ANQGSEA. The germline V and J ends were trimmed by 7 bases and 6 bases, with 15 bases remaining between them. This clonotype was sampled from a man between 65 and 85 years old with acute or convalescent COVID-19. The sequencing sample was made of peripheral blood. The rearrangement joins TRBV29-1 to TRBJ1-1; TRBD1 might be the D (5 bases). The CDR3 reads CSALTGYSEAFF. CDR3 DNA: TGCAGCGCCCTAACAGGTTATTCTGAAGCTTTCTTT.